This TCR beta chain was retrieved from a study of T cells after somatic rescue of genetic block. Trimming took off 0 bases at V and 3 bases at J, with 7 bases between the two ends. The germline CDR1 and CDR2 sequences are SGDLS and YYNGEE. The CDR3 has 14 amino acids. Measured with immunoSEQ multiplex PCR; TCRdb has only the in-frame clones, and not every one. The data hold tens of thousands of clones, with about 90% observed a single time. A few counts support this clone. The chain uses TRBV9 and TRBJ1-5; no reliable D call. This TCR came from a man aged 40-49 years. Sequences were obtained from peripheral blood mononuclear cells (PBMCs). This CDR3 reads CASSVGQINQPQHF. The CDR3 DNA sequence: TGTGCCAGCAGCGTAGGTCAGATCAATCAGCCCCAGCATTTT.